The clone carrying this TCR beta chain was seen repeatedly, ten times or more. No antigen is known for it. A second PCR of 7 to 11 cycles used a sample-barcoded 5' primer and a J-beta primer mix. TCRdb fed the 5' RACE reads into MiXCR, producing one record per CDR3 protein. The sample lists approximately 1.5 million distinct CDR3 sequences, about 32% occurring once. Trimming took 0 bases from V and 7 from J; bases not matched to a gene: 4. Germline values: CDR1 MNHEY, CDR2 SVGAGI. The CDR3 loop spans 15 amino acids. These data are taken from a study of blood T cells in healthy people across ages. Study conclusions and caveats: Higher diversity and more naive CD4+ cells were features of long-lived donors, compared to aged donors. Roughly linear declines in TCR beta diversity per million T cells occurred with age.

The sample was blood. This sequence was found in a woman in her twenties or thirties in good health. The gene calls are TRBV6-5 and TRBJ2-1, with TRBD1 matching over 9 bases. The CDR3 DNA is TGTGCCAGCAGTTACTCCACGGACAGGGGAAATGAGCAGTTCTTC. Translation gives CASSYSTDRGNEQFF.